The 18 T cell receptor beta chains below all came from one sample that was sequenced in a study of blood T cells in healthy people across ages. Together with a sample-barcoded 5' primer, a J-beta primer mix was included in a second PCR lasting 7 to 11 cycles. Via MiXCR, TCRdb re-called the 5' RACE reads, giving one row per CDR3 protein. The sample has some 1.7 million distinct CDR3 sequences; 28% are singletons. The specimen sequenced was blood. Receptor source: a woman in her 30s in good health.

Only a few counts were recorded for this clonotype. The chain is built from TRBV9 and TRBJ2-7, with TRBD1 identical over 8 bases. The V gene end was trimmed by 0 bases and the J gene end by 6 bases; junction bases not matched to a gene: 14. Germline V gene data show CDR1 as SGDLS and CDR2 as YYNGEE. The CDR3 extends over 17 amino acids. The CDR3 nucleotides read TGTGCCAGCAGCGTAGATGGGGTGGGGACAGGAGGGTCCGAGCAGTACTTC. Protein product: CASSVDGVGTGGSEQYF.

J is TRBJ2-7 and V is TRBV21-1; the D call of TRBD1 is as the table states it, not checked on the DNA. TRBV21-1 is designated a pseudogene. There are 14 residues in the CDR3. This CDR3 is CASSKEGQSYEQYF. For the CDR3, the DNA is TGTGCCAGCAGCAAAGAGGGACAGTCCTACGAGCAGTACTTC.

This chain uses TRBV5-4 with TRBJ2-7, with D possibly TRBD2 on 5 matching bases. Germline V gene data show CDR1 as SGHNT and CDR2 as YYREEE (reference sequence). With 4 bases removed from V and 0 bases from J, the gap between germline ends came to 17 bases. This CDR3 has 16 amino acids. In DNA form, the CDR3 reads TGTGCCAGCAGCGCCCTCCCCGGGATGCGCTCCTACGAGCAGTACTTC. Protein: CASSALPGMRSYEQYF.

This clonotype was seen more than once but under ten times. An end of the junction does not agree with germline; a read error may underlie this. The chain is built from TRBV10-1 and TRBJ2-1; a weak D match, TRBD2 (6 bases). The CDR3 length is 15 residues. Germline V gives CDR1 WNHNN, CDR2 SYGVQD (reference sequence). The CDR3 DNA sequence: TGTGCCAGCAGCTTACGAAGCGGGCCCTACAATGAGCAGTTCTTC. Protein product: CASSLRSGPYNEQFF.

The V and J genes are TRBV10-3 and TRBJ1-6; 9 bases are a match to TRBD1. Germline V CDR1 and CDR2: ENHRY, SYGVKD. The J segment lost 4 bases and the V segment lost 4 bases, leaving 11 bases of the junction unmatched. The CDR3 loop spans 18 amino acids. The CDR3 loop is CAISARTGEGRYNSPLHF. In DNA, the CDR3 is TGTGCCATCAGTGCCCGGACAGGGGAAGGGAGGTATAATTCACCCCTCCACTTT.

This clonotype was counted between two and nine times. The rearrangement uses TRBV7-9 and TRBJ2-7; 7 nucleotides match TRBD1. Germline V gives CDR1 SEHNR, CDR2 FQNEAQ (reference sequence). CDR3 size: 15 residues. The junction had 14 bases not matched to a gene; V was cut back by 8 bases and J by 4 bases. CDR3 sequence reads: CASGSWTGGRYEQYF. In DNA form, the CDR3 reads TGTGCCAGCGGCTCTTGGACAGGAGGACGGTACGAGCAGTACTTC.

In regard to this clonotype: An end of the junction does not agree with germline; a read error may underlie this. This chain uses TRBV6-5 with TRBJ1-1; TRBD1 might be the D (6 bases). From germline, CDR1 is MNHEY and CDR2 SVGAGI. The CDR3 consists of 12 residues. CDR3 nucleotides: TGTGCCAGCAGTTACCGGGACACTGTAGCTTTCTTT. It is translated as CASSYRDTVAFF.

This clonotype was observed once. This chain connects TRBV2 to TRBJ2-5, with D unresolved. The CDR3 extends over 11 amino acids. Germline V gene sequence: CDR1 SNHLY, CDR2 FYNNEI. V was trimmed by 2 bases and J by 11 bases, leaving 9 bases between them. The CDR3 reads CASSELVEQYF. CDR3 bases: TGTGCCAGCAGTGAACTAGTTGAGCAGTACTTC.

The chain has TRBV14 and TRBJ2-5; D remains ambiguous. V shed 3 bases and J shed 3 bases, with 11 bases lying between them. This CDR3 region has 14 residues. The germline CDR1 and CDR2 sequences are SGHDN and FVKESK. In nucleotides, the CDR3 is TGTGCCAGCAGCCATCGGGCCAGTAAAGAGACCCAGTACTTC. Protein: CASSHRASKETQYF.

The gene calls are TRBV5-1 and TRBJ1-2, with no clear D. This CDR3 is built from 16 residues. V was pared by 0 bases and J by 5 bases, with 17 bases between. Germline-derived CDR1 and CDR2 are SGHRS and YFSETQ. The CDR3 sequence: CASSLEAAQGGYGYTF. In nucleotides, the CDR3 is TGCGCCAGCAGCTTGGAAGCAGCCCAAGGTGGATATGGCTACACCTTC.

The CDR3 region has the DNA TGCAGTGCCCCTCCTAGCGGGGGAGGGGGGACCCAGTACTTC. Translated, it gives CSAPPSGGGGTQYF. V is TRBV20-1 and J is TRBJ2-5; TRBD2 matches 10 bases. The CDR3 runs 14 residues. Germline V gives CDR1 DFQATT, CDR2 SNEGSKA (reference sequence). J lost 7 bases, V lost 6 bases, and 11 bases had no gene match.

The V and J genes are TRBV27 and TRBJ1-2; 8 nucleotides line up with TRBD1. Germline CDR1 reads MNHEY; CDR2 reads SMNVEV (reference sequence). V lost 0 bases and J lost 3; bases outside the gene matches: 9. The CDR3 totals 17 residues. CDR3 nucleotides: TGTGCCAGCAGTTTATCGGCCGGACAGGGAAGGGACTATGGCTACACCTTC. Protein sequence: CASSLSAGQGRDYGYTF.

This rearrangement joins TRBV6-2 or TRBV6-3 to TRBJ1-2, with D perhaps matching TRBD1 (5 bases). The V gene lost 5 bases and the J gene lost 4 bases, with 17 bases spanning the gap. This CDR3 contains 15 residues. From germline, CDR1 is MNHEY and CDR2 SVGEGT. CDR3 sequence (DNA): TGTGCCAGCAGTGTATGGGCCGGGGCGTCCTATGGCTACACCTTC. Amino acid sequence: CASSVWAGASYGYTF.

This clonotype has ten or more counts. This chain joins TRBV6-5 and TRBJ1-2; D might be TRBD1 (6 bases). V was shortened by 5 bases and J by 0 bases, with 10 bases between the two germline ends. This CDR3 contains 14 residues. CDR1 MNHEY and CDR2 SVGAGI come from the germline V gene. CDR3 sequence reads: CASSPQGANYGYTF. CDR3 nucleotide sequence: TGTGCCAGCAGTCCACAGGGTGCTAACTATGGCTACACCTTC.

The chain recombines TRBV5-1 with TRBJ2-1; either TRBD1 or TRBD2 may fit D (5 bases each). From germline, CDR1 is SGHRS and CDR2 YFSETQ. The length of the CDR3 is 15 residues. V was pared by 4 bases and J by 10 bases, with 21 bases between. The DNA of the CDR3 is TGCGCCAGCAGCCCGAACGTGGGGGTGGTTGGCGAGCAGTTCTTC. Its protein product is CASSPNVGVVGEQFF.

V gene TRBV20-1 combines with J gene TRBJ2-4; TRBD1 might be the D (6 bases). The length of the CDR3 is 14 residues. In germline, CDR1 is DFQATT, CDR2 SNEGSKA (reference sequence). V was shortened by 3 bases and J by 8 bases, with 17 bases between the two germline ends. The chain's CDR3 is CSASQQGQEDIQYF. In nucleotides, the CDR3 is TGCAGTGCTAGCCAGCAGGGACAAGAGGACATTCAGTACTTC.

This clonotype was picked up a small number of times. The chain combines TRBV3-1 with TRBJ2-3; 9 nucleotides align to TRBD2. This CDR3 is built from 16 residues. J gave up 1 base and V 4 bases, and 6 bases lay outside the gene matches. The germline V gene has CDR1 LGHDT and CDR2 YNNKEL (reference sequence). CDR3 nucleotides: TGTGCCAGCAGCCCTCTGCGGGGGGGAGGCACAGATACGCAGTATTTT. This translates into CASSPLRGGGTDTQYF.

The CDR3 nucleotides read TGTGCCAGCAGCGTAGATCAGAGTAGGACAGATACGCAGTATTTT. Residues: CASSVDQSRTDTQYF. The chain is built from TRBV9 and TRBJ2-3; no firm D call. Germline V gene sequence: CDR1 SGDLS, CDR2 YYNGEE. The CDR3 contains 15 residues. Trimming left V 0 bases short and J 3 bases short, with 11 bases between.